Here is one T cell receptor beta chain with its context. This sample was taken from a study of blood T cell repertoires in COVID-19. This CDR3 contains 16 residues. CDR1 SGHTA and CDR2 FQGNSA come from the germline V gene. With 2 bases clipped from V and 8 bases from J, the junction kept 7 bases outside the gene matches. Clones were read by immunoSEQ multiplex PCR, and TCRdb kept only the in-frame ones, dropping some. The sample has approximately 88,000 clones, 75% to 85% seen once. The sequence derives from an elderly woman with acute or convalescent COVID-19. This chain joins TRBV7-2 and TRBJ2-2; 11 bases are a match to TRBD2. Input material: peripheral blood. This CDR3 is CASSLRGTSGLGELFF. CDR3 bases: TGTGCCAGCAGCTTACGGGGGACTAGCGGTTTAGGGGAGCTGTTTTTT.